One TCR beta chain is described in this entry. Antigen: not known. Sequencing ends 3 residues short of the CDR3 end; the germline J gene provides the rest. Unstimulated regulatory T cells (CD4+CD25+CD127-), CD4+CD25- non-regulatory cells, CD4 and CD8 cells were FACS-sorted from thawed PBMCs. The sample belongs to a study of Tregs in tolerant kidney transplant recipients. Turning to the study itself: Related graft donors supplied nonmyeloablative bone marrow transplants, and mixed chimerism was transient. Study results and caveats: Few patients were studied, so findings need validation in larger groups.

The assay was immunoSEQ multiplex PCR, and TCRdb's table has in-frame clones only and misses some. The specimen's table records 45,000 to 55,000 clones. V lost 3 bases and J lost 5; bases outside the gene matches: 7. Germline CDR1 reads SNHLY; CDR2 reads FYNNEI. The CDR3 sequence is 15 residues long. The receptor comes from a human donor who received a combined kidney and bone marrow transplant. The sequences come from CD4+ T cells from blood, collected before the transplant. The chain carries TRBV2 and TRBJ2-5; 9 bases match TRBD2. The CDR3 bases that were read are TGTGCCAGCAGTGAGCTAGCGGGAAGGGGGGAGACC. Its translation: CASSELAGRGET. The complete CDR3 sequence is CASSELAGRGETQYF.